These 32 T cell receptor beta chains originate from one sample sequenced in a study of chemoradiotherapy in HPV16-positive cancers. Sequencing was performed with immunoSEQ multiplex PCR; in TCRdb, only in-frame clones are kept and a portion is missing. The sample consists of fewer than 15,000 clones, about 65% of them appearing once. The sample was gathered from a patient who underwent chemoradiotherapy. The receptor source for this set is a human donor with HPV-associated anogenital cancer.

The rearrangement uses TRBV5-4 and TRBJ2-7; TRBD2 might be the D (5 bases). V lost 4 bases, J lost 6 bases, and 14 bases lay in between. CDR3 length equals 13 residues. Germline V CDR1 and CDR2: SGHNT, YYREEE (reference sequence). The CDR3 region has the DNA TGTGCCAGCAGCGCTGGGAGCAGTCCCGAGCAGTACTTC. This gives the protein CASSAGSSPEQYF.

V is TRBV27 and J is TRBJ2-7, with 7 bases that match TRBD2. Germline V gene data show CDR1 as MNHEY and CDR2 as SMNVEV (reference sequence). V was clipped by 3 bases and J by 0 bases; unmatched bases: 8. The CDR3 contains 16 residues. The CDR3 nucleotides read TGTGCCAGCAGTTTTAAAAGTAGCGGGCTCTCCTACGAGCAGTACTTC. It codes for CASSFKSSGLSYEQYF.

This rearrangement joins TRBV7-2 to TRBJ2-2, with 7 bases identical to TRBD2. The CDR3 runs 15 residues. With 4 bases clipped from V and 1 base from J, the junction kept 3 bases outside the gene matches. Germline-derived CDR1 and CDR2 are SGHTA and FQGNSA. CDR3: CASSYTSVNTGELFF. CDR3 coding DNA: TGTGCCAGCAGCTATACTAGCGTGAACACCGGGGAGCTGTTTTTT.

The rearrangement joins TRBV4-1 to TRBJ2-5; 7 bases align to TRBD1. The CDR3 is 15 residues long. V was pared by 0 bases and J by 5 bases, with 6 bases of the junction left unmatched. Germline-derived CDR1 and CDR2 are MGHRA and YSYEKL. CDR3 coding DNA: TGCGCCAGCAGCCAAGAGACAGGGTTGTGGGAGACCCAGTACTTC. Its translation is CASSQETGLWETQYF.

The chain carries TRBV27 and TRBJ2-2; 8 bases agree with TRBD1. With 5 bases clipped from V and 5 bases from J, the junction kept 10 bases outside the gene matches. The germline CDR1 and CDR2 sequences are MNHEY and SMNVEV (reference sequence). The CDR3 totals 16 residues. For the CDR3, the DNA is TGTGCCAGCAGTCTTAGCACAGGGGGAAGGACCGGGGAGCTGTTTTTT. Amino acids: CASSLSTGGRTGELFF.

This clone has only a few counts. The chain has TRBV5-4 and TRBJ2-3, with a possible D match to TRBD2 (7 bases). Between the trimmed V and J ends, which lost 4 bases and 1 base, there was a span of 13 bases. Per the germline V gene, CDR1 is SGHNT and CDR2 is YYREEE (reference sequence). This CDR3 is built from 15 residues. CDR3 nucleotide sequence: TGTGCCAGCAGCAATGGAGGGGGGGGCACAGATACGCAGTATTTT. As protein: CASSNGGGGTDTQYF.

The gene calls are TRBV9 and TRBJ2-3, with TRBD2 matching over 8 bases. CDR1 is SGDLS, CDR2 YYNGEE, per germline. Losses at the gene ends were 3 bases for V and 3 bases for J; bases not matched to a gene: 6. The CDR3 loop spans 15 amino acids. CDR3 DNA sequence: TGTGCCAGCAGCGCCGGACTAGCTGGAACAGATACGCAGTATTTT. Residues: CASSAGLAGTDTQYF.

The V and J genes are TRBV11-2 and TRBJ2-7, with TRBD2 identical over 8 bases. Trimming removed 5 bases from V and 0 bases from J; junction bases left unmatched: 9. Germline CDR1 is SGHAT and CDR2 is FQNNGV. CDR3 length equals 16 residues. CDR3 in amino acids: CASSPGGSGVSYEQYF. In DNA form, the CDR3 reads TGTGCCAGCAGCCCAGGAGGTAGCGGGGTCTCCTACGAGCAGTACTTC.

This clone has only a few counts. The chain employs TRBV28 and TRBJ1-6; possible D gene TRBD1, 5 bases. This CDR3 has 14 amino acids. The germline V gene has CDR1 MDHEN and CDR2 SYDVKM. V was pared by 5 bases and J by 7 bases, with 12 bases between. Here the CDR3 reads CASSPGLRNSPLHF. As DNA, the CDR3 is TGTGCCAGCAGTCCGGGACTGCGAAATTCACCCCTCCACTTT.

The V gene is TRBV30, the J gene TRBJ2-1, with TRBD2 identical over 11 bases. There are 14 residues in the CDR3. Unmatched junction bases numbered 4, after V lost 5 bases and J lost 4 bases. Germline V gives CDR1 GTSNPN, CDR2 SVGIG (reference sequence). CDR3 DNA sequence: TGTGCCTGGGGCGCTAGCGGGGGGTACAATGAGCAGTTCTTC. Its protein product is CAWGASGGYNEQFF.

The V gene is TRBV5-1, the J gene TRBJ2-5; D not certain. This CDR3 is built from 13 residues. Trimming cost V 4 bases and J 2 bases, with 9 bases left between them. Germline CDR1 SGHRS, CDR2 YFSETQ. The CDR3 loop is CASSPTPQETQYF. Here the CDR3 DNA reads TGCGCCAGCAGCCCAACACCACAAGAGACCCAGTACTTC.

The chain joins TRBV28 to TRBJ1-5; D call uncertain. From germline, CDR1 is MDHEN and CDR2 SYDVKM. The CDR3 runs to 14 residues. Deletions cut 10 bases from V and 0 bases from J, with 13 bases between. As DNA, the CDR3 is TGTGCCATCCTACCAGGCAATAGCAATCAGCCCCAGCATTTT. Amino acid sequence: CAILPGNSNQPQHF.

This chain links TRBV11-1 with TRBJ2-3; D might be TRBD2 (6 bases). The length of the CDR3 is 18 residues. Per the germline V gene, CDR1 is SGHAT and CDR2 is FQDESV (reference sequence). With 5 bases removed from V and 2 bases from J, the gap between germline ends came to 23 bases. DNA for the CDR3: TGTGCCAGCAGCCTCCGGTCACCCGGACTATACTACACAGATACGCAGTATTTT. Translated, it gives CASSLRSPGLYYTDTQYF.

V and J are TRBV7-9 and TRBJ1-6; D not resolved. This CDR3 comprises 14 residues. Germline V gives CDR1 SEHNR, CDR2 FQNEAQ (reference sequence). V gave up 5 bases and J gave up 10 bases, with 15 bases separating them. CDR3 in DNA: TGTGCCAGCAGCCGACCCATGGGAGGGTCACCCCTCCACTTT. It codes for CASSRPMGGSPLHF.

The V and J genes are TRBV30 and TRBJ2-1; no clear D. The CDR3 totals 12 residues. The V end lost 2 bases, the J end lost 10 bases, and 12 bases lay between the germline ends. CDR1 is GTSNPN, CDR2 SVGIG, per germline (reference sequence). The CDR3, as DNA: TGTGCCTGGAGTCTTCCGGGTAAGGAGCAGTTCTTC. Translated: CAWSLPGKEQFF. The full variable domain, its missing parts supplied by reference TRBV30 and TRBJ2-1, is SQTIHQWPATLVQPVGSPLSLECTVEGTSNPNLYWYRQAAGRGLQLLFYSVGIGQISSEVPQNLSASRPQDRQFILSSKKLLLSDSGFYLCAWSLPGKEQFFGPGTRLTVL.

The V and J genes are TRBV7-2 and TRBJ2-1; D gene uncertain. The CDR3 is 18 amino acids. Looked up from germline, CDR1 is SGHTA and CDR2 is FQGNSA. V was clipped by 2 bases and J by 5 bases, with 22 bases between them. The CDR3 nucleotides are TGTGCCAGCAGCTTATACGTTCGGTCGGCGATCCGTAACAATGAGCAGTTCTTC. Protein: CASSLYVRSAIRNNEQFF.

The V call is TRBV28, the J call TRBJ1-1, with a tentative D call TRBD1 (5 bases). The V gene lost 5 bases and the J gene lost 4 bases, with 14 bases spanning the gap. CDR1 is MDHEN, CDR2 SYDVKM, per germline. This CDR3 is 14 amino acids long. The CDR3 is CASSRTRVSTEAFF. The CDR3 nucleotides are TGTGCCAGCAGTCGAACCAGGGTTTCCACTGAAGCTTTCTTT.

CDR3 sequence (DNA): TGTGCCAGCAGTTACTCGAGCGGGACAGGGAAAGAGACCCAGTACTTC. This translates into CASSYSSGTGKETQYF. V gene TRBV6-6 combines with J gene TRBJ2-5, with 9 bases lining up with TRBD1. V lost 0 bases to trimming and J lost 3 bases; unmatched junction nucleotides: 5. The CDR3 has 16 amino acids. Germline CDR1 and CDR2: MNHNY and SVGAGI (reference sequence).

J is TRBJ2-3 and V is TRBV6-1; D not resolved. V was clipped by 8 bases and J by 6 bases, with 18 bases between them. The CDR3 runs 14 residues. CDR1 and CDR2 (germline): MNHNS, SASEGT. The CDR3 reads CASRLTGVGDTQYF. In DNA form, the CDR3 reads TGTGCCAGCCGCCTAACTGGTGTCGGGGATACGCAGTATTTT.

DNA for the CDR3: TGTGCCAGCAGTTTAAGGGGGCGCGGAGCGACCCAGCATTTT. It encodes CASSLRGRGATQHF. The V gene is TRBV28, the J gene TRBJ1-5; 7 bases are shared with TRBD1. Germline V gene lookup returns CDR1 MDHEN and CDR2 SYDVKM. V shed 2 bases, J shed 11 bases, and the junction held 9 bases outside the gene matches. The CDR3 contains 14 residues. Filled out from reference TRBV28 and TRBJ1-5, the complete variable domain reads DVKVTQSSRYLVKRTGEKVFLECVQDMDHENMFWYRQDPGLGLRLIYFSYDVKMKEKGDIPEGYSVSREKKERFSLILESASTNQTSMYLCASSLRGRGATQHFGDGTRLSIL.

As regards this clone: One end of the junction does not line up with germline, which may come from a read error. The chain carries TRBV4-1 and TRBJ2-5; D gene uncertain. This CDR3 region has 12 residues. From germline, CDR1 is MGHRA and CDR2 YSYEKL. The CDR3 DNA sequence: TGCGCCAGCAGCCAAGATGAGATCGGAAGGAACTTC. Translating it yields CASSQDEIGRNF.

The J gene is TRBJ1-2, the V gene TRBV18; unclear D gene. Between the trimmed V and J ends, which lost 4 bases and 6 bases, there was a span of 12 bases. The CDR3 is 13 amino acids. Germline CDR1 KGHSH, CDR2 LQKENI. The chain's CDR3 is CASSQAQTHGYTF. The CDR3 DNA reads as TGTGCCAGCTCACAAGCCCAGACCCATGGCTACACCTTC.

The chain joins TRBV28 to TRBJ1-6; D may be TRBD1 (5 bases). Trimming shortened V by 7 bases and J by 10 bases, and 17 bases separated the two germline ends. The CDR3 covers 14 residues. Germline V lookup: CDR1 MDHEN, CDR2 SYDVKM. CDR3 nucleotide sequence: TGTGCCAGCACCCCGGGACTCAATTCCTCACCCCTCCACTTT. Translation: CASTPGLNSSPLHF.

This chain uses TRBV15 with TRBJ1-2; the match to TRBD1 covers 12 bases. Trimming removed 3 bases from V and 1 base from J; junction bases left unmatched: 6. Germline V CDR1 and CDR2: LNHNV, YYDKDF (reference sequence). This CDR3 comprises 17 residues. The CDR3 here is CATSSRDRGRINYGYTF. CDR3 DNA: TGTGCCACCAGCAGCAGGGACAGGGGGCGCATTAACTATGGCTACACCTTC. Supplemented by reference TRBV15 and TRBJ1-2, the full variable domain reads DAMVIQNPRYQVTQFGKPVTLSCSQTLNHNVMYWYQQKSSQAPKLLFHYYDKDFNNEADTPDNFQSRRPNTSFCFLDIRSPGLGDTAMYLCATSSRDRGRINYGYTFGSGTRLTVV.

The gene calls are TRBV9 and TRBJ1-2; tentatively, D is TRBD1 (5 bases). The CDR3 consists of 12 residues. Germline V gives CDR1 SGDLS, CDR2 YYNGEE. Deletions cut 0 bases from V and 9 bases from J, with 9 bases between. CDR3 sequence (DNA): TGTGCCAGCAGCGTAGAGGGGCGCCGCTACACCTTC. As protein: CASSVEGRRYTF.

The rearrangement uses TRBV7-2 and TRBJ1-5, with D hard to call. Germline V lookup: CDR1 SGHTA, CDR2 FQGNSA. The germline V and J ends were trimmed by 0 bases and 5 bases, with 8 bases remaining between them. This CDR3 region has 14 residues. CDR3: CASSLAGLYQPQHF. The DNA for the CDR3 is TGTGCCAGCAGCTTAGCAGGACTATATCAGCCCCAGCATTTT.

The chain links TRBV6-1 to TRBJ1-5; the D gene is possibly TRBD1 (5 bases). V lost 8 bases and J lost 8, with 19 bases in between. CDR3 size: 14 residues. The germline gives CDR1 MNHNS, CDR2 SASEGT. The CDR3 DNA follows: TGTGCCAGCGCAAGTGTAGGGGACCCAGAGCCCCAGCATTTT. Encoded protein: CASASVGDPEPQHF.

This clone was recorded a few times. The CDR3 loop reads CASTHLGTGIYEQYF. CDR3 sequence (DNA): TGTGCCAGCACCCATCTAGGGACAGGGATTTACGAGCAGTACTTC. The J gene is TRBJ2-7, the V gene TRBV6-4, with TRBD1 matching over 9 bases. V gave up 7 bases and J gave up 4 bases; unmatched junction bases: 11. Looked up from germline, CDR1 is MRHNA and CDR2 is SNTAGT. This CDR3 contains 15 residues.

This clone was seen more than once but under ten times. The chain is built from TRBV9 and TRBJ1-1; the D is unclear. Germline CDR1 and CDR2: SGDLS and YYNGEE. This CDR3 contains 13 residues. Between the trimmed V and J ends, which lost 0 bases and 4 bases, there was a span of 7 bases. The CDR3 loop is CASSVGGTTEAFF. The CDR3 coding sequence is TGTGCCAGCAGCGTAGGGGGAACCACTGAAGCTTTCTTT.

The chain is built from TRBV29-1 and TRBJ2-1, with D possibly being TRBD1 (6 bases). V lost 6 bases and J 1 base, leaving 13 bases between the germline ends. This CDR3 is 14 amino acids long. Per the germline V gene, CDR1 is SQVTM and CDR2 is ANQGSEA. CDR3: CSVAGAPSYNEQFF. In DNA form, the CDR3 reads TGCAGCGTCGCAGGGGCCCCGTCCTACAATGAGCAGTTCTTC.

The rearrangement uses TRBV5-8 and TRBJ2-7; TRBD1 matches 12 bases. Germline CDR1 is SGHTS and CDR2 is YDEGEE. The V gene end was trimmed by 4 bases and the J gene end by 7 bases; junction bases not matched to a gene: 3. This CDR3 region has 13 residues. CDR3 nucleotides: TGTGCCAGCAGCCGGGACAGGGGGCGTGAGCAGTACTTC. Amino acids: CASSRDRGREQYF. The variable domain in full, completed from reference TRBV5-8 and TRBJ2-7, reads EAGVTQSPTHLIKTRGQQATLRCSPISGHTSVYWYQQALGLGLQFLLWYDEGEERNRGNFPPRFSGRQFPNYSSELNVNALELEDSALYLCASSRDRGREQYFGPGTRLTVT.

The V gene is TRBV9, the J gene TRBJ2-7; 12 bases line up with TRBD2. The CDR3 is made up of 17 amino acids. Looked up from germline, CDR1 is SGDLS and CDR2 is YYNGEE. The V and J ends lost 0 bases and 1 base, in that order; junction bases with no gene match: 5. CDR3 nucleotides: TGTGCCAGCAGCGTAGCTAGCGGGAGGGGAAGATCCTACGAGCAGTACTTC. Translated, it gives CASSVASGRGRSYEQYF. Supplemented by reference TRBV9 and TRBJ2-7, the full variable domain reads DSGVTQTPKHLITATGQRVTLRCSPRSGDLSVYWYQQSLDQGLQFLIQYYNGEERAKGNILERFSAQQFPDLHSELNLSSLELGDSALYFCASSVASGRGRSYEQYFGPGTRLTVT.